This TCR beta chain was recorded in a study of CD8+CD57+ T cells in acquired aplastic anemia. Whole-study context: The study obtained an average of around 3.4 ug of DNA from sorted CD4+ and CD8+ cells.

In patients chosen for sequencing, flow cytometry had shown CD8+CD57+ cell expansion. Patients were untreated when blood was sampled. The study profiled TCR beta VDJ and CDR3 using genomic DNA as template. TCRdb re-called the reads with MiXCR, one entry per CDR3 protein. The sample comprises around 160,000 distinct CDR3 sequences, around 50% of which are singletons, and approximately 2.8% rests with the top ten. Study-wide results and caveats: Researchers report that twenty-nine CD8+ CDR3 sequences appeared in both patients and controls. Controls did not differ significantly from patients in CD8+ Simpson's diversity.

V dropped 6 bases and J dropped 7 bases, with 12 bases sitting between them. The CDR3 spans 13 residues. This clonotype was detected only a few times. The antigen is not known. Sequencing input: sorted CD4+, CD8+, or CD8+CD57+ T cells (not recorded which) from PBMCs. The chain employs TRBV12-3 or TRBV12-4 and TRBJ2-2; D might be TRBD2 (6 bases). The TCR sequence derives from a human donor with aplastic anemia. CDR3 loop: CASRRDVDGELFF. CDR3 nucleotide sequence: TGTGCCAGCAGGCGGGACGTGGACGGGGAGCTGTTTTTT.